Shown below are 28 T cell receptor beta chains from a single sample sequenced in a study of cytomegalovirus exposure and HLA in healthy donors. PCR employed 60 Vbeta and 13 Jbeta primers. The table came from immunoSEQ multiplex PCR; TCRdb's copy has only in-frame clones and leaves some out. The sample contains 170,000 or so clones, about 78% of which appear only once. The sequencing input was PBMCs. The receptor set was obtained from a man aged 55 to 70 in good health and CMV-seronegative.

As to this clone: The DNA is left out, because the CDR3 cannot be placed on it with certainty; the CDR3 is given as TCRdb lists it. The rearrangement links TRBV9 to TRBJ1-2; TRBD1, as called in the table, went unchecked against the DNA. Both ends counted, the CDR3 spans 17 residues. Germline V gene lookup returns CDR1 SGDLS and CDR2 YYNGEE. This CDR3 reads CASSVGVGTAGDHGYPF.

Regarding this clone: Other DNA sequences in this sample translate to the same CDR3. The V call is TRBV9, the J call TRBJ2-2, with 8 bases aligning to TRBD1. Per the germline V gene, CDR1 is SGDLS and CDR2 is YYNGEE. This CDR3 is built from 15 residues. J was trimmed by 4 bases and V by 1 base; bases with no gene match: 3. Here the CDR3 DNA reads TGTGCCAGCAGCGTACTAACAGGGGGCACCGGGGAGCTGTTTTTT. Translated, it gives CASSVLTGGTGELFF.

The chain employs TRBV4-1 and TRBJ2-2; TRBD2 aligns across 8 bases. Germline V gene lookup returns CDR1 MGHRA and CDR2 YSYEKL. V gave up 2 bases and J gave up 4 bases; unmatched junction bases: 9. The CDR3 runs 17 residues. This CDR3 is CASSQWVAGQITGELFF. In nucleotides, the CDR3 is TGCGCCAGCAGCCAATGGGTAGCGGGACAAATCACCGGGGAGCTGTTTTTT.

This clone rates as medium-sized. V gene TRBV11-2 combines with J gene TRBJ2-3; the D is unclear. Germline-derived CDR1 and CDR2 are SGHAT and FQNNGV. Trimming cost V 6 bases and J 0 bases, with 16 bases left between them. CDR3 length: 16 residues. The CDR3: CASRAASAISTDTQYF. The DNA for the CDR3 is TGTGCCAGCAGGGCAGCGAGTGCTATTAGCACAGATACGCAGTATTTT.

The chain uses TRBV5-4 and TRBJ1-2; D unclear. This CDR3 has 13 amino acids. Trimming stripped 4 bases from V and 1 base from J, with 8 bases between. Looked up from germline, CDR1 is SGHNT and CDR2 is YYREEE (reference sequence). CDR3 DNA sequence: TGTGCCAGCAGCCCCCCGGGTAACTATGGCTACACCTTC. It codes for CASSPPGNYGYTF.

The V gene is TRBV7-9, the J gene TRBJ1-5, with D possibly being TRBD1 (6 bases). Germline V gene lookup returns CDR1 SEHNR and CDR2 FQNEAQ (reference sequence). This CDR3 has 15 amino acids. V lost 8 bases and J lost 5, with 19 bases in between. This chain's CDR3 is CASGRGGGLDQPQHF. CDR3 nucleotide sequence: TGTGCCAGCGGTCGAGGGGGGGGGTTGGATCAGCCCCAGCATTTT.

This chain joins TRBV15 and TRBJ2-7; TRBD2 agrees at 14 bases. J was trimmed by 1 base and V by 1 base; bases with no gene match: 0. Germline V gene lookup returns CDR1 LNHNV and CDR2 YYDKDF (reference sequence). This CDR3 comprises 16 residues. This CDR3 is CATSRGLAGGSYEQYF. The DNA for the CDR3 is TGTGCCACCAGCAGAGGACTAGCGGGAGGGTCCTACGAGCAGTACTTC.

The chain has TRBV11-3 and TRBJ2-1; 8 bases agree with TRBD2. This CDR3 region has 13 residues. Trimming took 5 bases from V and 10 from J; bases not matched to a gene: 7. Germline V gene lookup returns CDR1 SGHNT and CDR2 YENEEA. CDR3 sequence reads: CASSLTRGGEQFF. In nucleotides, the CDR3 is TGTGCCAGCAGCCTAACTCGGGGGGGGGAGCAGTTCTTC.

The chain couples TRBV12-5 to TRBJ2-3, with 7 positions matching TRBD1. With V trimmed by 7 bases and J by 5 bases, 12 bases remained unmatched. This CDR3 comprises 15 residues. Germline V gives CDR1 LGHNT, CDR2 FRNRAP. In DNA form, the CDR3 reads TGTGCTAGTGCCCTGGGAACAGGGGTTGTAGATACGCAGTATTTT. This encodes CASALGTGVVDTQYF.

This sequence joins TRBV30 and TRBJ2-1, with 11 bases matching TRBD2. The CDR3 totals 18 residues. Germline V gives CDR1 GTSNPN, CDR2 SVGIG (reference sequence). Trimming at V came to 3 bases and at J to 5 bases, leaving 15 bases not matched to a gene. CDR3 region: CAWSGIVSGRASHNEQFF. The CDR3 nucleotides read TGTGCCTGGAGCGGGATCGTTAGCGGGAGGGCTTCCCACAATGAGCAGTTCTTC.

This chain's CDR3 is CAVQTGTNSYEQYF. The CDR3 DNA sequence: TGTGCCGTCCAGACCGGGACAAACTCCTACGAGCAGTACTTC. The chain joins TRBV7-6 to TRBJ2-7; D is perhaps TRBD1 (6 bases). Germline CDR1 is SGHVS and CDR2 is FNYEAQ. The V and J ends lost 11 bases and 0 bases respectively, with 17 bases between them. The CDR3 contains 14 residues.

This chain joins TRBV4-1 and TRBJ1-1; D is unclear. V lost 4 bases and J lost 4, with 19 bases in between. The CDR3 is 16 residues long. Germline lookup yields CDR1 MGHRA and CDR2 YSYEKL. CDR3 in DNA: TGCGCCAGCAGCCTCATCCTCGGTGCCCGCGGCACTGAAGCTTTCTTT. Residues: CASSLILGARGTEAFF.

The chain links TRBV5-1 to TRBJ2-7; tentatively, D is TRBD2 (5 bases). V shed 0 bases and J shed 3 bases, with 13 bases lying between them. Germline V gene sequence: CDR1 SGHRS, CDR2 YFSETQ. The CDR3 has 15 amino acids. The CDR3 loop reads CASSLAVGVNYEQYF. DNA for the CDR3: TGCGCCAGCAGCTTGGCGGTCGGGGTCAACTACGAGCAGTACTTC.

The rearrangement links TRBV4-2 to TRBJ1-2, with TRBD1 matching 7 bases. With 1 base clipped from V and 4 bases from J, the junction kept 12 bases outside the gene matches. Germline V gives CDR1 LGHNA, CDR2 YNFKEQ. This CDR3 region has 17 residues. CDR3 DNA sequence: TGTGCCAGCAGCCAAGTTGCTCCGAACAGGGGAGGCTATGGCTACACCTTC. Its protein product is CASSQVAPNRGGYGYTF.

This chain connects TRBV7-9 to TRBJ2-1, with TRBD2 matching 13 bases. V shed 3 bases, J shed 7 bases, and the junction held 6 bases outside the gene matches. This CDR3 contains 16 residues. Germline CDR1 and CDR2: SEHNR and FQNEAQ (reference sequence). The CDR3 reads CASSLGTSGARNEQFF. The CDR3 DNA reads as TGTGCCAGCAGCTTGGGGACTAGCGGGGCCAGAAATGAGCAGTTCTTC. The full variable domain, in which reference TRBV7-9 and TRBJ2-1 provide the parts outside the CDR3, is DTGVSQNPRHKITKRGQNVTFRCDPISEHNRLYWYRQTLGQGPEFLTYFQNEAQLEKSRLLSDRFSAERPKGSFSTLEIQRTEQGDSAMYLCASSLGTSGARNEQFFGPGTRLTVL.

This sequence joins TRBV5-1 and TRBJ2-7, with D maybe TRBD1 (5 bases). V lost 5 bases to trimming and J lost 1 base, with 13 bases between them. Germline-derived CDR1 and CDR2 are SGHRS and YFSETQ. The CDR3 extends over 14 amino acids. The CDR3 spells CASREDMGSYEQYF. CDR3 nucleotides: TGCGCCAGCAGAGAGGACATGGGGTCCTACGAGCAGTACTTC.

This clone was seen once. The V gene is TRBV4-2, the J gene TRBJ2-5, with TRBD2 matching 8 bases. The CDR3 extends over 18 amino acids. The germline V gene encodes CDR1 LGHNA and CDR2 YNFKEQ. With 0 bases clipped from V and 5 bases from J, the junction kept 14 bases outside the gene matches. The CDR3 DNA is TGTGCCAGCAGCCAAGATTCGCAGAGCGGGAGTACGATGGAGACCCAGTACTTC. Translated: CASSQDSQSGSTMETQYF.

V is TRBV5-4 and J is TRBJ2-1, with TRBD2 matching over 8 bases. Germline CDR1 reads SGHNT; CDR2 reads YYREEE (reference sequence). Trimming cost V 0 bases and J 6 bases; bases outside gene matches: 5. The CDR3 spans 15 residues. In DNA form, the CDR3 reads TGTGCCAGCAGCTTGGCGGGAGGGCCCATCAATGAGCAGTTCTTC. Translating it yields CASSLAGGPINEQFF.

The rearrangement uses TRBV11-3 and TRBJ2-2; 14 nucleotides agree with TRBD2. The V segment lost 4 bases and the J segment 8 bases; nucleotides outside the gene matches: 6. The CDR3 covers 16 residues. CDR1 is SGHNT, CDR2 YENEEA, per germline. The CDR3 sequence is CASSSGLAGGRGELFF. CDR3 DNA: TGTGCCAGCAGCTCCGGACTAGCGGGAGGAAGGGGGGAGCTGTTTTTT.

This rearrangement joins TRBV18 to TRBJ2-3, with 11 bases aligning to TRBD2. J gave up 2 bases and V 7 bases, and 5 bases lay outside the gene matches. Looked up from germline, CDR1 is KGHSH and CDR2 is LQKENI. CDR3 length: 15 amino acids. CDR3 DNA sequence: TGTGCCAGCTTACCTAGCGGGGGGTCCACAGATACGCAGTATTTT. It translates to CASLPSGGSTDTQYF.

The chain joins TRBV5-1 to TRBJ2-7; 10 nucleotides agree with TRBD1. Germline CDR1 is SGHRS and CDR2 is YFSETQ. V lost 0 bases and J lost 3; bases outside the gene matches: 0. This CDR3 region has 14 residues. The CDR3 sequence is CASSLGTGGYEQYF. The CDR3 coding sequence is TGCGCCAGCAGCTTGGGGACAGGGGGCTACGAGCAGTACTTC.

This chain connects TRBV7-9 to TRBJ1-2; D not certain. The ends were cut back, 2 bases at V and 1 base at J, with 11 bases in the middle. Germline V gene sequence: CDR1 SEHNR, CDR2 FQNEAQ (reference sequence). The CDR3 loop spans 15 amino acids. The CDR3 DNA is TGTGCCAGCAGCTTACAGACTGGGAGTAACTATGGCTACACCTTC. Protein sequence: CASSLQTGSNYGYTF.

In DNA form, the CDR3 reads TGTGCCAGCAGCGGCCTCGGCGGGGCTTACAATGAGCAGTTCTTC. It codes for CASSGLGGAYNEQFF. V and J are TRBV9 and TRBJ2-1, with D possibly being TRBD2 (6 bases). CDR3 length: 15 amino acids. Trimming cost V 3 bases and J 4 bases, with 14 bases left between them. Germline CDR1 SGDLS, CDR2 YYNGEE. Based on the CDR3 plus reference TRBV9 and TRBJ2-1, the full variable domain is DSGVTQTPKHLITATGQRVTLRCSPRSGDLSVYWYQQSLDQGLQFLIQYYNGEERAKGNILERFSAQQFPDLHSELNLSSLELGDSALYFCASSGLGGAYNEQFFGPGTRLTVL.

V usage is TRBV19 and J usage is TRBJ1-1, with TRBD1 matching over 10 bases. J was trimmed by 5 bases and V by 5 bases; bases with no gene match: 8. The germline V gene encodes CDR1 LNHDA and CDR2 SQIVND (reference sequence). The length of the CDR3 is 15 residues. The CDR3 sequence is CASSSRTGGGTEAFF. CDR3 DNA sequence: TGTGCCAGTAGTTCCCGGACAGGGGGTGGAACTGAAGCTTTCTTT.

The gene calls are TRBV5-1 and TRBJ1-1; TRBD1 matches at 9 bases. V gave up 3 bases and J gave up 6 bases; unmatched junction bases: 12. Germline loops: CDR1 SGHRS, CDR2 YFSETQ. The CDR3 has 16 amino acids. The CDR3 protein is CASSWGFGQGISEAFF. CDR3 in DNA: TGCGCCAGCAGCTGGGGATTTGGACAGGGGATTTCTGAAGCTTTCTTT.

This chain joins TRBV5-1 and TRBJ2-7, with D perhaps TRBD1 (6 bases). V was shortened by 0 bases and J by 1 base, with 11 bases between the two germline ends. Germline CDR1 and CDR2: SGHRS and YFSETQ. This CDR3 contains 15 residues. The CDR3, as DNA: TGCGCCAGCAGCTTGGCCGGGACACCTTCCTACGAGCAGTACTTC. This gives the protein CASSLAGTPSYEQYF.

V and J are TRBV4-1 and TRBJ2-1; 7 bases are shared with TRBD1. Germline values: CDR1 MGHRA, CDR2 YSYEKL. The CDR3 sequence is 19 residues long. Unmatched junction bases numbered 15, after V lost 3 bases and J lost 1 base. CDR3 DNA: TGCGCCAGCAGCCATAAGGGCCAGGGGGTCTCAATATCCTACAATGAGCAGTTCTTC. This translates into CASSHKGQGVSISYNEQFF.

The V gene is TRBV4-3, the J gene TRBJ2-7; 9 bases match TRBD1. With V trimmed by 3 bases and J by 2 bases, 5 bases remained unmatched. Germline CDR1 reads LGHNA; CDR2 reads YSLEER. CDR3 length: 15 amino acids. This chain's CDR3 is CASSHLQGATYEQYF. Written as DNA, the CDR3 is TGCGCCAGCAGCCACTTACAGGGGGCAACCTACGAGCAGTACTTC.